This T cell receptor (beta chain) stems from a study of T-cell reconstitution after alpha-beta-depleted transplantation in children. This clonotype has more than one count but fewer than ten. The library targeted TCRbeta and was prepared with unique molecular identifiers. TCRdb reprocessed the PCR reads with MiXCR, giving one entry per CDR3 protein. The sample lists roughly 500,000 distinct CDR3 sequences; 15% to 20% were seen once. The sequence was collected from a human donor who donated a stem cell graft to a child with acute lymphoblastic leukemia. The starting material was PBMCs from the stem cell graft donor, obtained from the stem cell graft.

DNA for the CDR3: TGTGCCAGCAGTATGACGCTCAGTACCCGAGATACGCAGTATTTT. Translation gives CASSMTLSTRDTQYF. V usage is TRBV3-1 and J usage is TRBJ2-3; no clear D gene. Trimming stripped 6 bases from V and 5 bases from J, with 18 bases between. Germline V gene sequence: CDR1 LGHDT, CDR2 YNNKEL (reference sequence). This CDR3 is 15 amino acids long.